The clone carrying this T cell receptor (beta chain) was recorded many times. The antigen remains unidentified. The data stem from a study of T cells after posttransplantation cyclophosphamide. General study points: After PTCy, TRB diversity resembled that of CNI/methotrexate controls. TRB overlap between skin or GI tissue T cells and blood was limited.

Generated by immunoSEQ multiplex PCR, the TCRdb table keeps only in-frame clones and is missing some. Altogether fewer than 40,000 clones were found in the sample, and no singletons occur. The sequenced sample consisted of PBMCs. The source is a woman aged 50 to 65 in good health and a related stem cell transplant donor.

For the CDR3, the DNA is TGCAGCGAGATTAAACAGGGGTTGAACACTGAAGCTTTCTTT. Its protein product is CSEIKQGLNTEAFF. The rearrangement joins TRBV29-1 to TRBJ1-1; TRBD1 matches 7 bases. Looked up from germline, CDR1 is SQVTM and CDR2 is ANQGSEA. The CDR3 runs 14 residues. V trimming: 7 bases; J trimming: 0 bases; junction bases outside the gene matches: 8.